This section outlines one T cell receptor beta chain sequence together with its context. Its matching antigen is unknown. The sample belongs to a study of OX40 agonist ivuxolimab in advanced cancers. Whole-study context: Partial responses were seen in three patients, one with hepatocellular carcinoma and two with cutaneous melanoma.

General observations from the study: Expanded clones were, on average, more numerous among CD8+ T cells than CD4+.

Deletions cut 4 bases from V and 7 bases from J, with 13 bases between. The CDR3 contains 13 residues. Germline V gives CDR1 MDHEN, CDR2 SYDVKM. Some clones are missing from TCRdb's copy, which holds only in-frame ones; the method was immunoSEQ multiplex PCR. The table has 20,000 to 30,000 clones, roughly 93% seen once; the top ten hold about 49%. This sequence joins TRBV28 and TRBJ1-1; TRBD1 is a possible D gene (5 bases). The sample here was CD4+ or CD8+ T cells sorted from blood, taken in a trial of the OX40 agonist ivuxolimab. The sequence came from an adult with an advanced solid tumor such as melanoma, head and neck, liver or kidney cancer. This CDR3 reads CASSSPPGREAFF. CDR3 DNA sequence: TGTGCCAGCAGTTCGCCTCCGGGACGTGAAGCTTTCTTT.